The clone carrying this T cell receptor (beta chain) was detected many times. Its target is unknown. This record belongs to a study of T-cell reconstitution after alpha-beta-depleted transplantation in children. The library targeted TCRbeta and was prepared with unique molecular identifiers. TCRdb itself ran the PCR reads through MiXCR, one entry per CDR3 protein. The sample consists of hundreds of thousands of distinct CDR3 sequences, approximately 13% of them appearing once. In germline, CDR1 is KGHDR, CDR2 SFDVKD. Trimming took 5 bases from V and 8 from J, leaving 11 bases between them. The CDR3 is made up of 12 amino acids. Study results and caveats: Where alpha-beta T cells came from about two months after transplant was reportedly several hundred expanded graft clones.

The source of this sequence is a male patient younger than 18 who had a stem cell transplant for acute myeloid leukemia, so the T cells may come from the graft donor. This specimen was PBMCs, mostly from graft donor cells, taken 360 days after TCRalphabeta/CD19-depleted stem cell transplant. The gene calls are TRBV24-1 and TRBJ1-1; D is unclear. The CDR3 nucleotides read TGTGCCACCAGTGGGGGAGGCGGAGAAGCTTTCTTT. This gives the protein CATSGGGGEAFF.